One sample yielded the 19 T cell receptor beta chains listed below, sequenced in a study of patients and donors after allogeneic stem cell transplantation. TCRdb called the RT-PCR reads again in MiXCR, with one record for every CDR3 protein. Of approximately 410,000 distinct CDR3 sequences listed, 16% are singletons. Sequenced: blood, either unsorted or a sorted T cell fraction (not recorded which). Receptors were obtained from a human donor who was either an allogeneic HSCT recipient or a stem cell or donor lymphocyte infusion donor (not recorded which). It is not recorded whose cells these are; they may come from a transplant donor.

V is TRBV20-1 and J is TRBJ2-5, with 7 bases identical to TRBD1. Trimming removed 1 base from V and 1 base from J; junction bases left unmatched: 3. The CDR3 covers 14 residues. Germline V gene sequence: CDR1 DFQATT, CDR2 SNEGSKA (reference sequence). This chain's CDR3 is CSARATGAQETQYF. For the CDR3, the DNA is TGCAGTGCTAGAGCCACAGGGGCCCAAGAGACCCAGTACTTC.

This clonotype was found once. The chain couples TRBV19 to TRBJ1-1, with 7 bases that match TRBD1. Per the germline V gene, CDR1 is LNHDA and CDR2 is SQIVND (reference sequence). Unmatched junction bases numbered 3, after V lost 6 bases and J lost 8 bases. This CDR3 has 11 amino acids. CDR3 region: CASRRQGEAFF. Here the CDR3 DNA reads TGTGCCAGTAGGAGACAGGGAGAAGCTTTCTTT.

This clonotype has a handful of counts. The chain employs TRBV27 and TRBJ1-2; 7 bases are a match to TRBD1. The trim removed 6 bases at V and 0 bases at J, leaving 4 bases unmatched. Germline V gene lookup returns CDR1 MNHEY and CDR2 SMNVEV (reference sequence). The CDR3 is made up of 14 amino acids. In DNA form, the CDR3 reads TGTGCCAGCAGCGGAGGGGGCTCTAACTATGGCTACACCTTC. Translated, it gives CASSGGGSNYGYTF.

The J gene is TRBJ1-6, the V gene TRBV4-1; TRBD1 is a possible D gene (5 bases). CDR1 is MGHRA, CDR2 YSYEKL, per germline. The CDR3 has 15 residues. The V gene lost 3 bases and the J gene lost 15 bases, with 21 bases spanning the gap. CDR3 loop: CASSHRTEGLDDLHF. The DNA for the CDR3 is TGCGCCAGCAGCCACCGCACCGAGGGGCTGGATGACCTCCACTTT.

Only a few counts were recorded for this clonotype. The chain carries TRBV9 and TRBJ2-2; D remains ambiguous. The CDR3 has 14 residues. V shed 4 bases and J shed 3 bases, with 10 bases lying between them. Germline V lookup: CDR1 SGDLS, CDR2 YYNGEE. In DNA, the CDR3 is TGTGCCAGCAGCCCCTCAGAGGACACCGGGGAGCTGTTTTTT. Translation gives CASSPSEDTGELFF.

This clonotype was seen ten or more times. V gene TRBV12-3 or TRBV12-4 combines with J gene TRBJ1-2, with D possibly matching TRBD1 (5 bases). Trimming shortened V by 5 bases and J by 8 bases, and 15 bases separated the two germline ends. This CDR3 is built from 13 residues. CDR3 DNA sequence: TGTGCCAGCAGTCCTAGAGGGGATCGCGGCTACACCTTC. Protein product: CASSPRGDRGYTF.

The chain joins TRBV19 to TRBJ1-5; D is unresolved. The CDR3 runs 14 residues. Germline CDR1 and CDR2: LNHDA and SQIVND (reference sequence). V was cut by 4 bases and J by 5 bases, with 12 bases left in between. CDR3 amino acids: CASSTDYRDQPQHF. The DNA of the CDR3 is TGTGCCAGTAGTACCGATTACAGAGATCAGCCCCAGCATTTT.

This clonotype was counted between two and nine times. The chain couples TRBV9 to TRBJ2-2; D gene unclear. This CDR3 contains 15 residues. V lost 4 bases, J lost 3 bases, and 13 bases lay in between. CDR1 and CDR2 from the germline V gene are SGDLS and YYNGEE. The CDR3 spells CASSPRTEYTGELFF. For the CDR3, the DNA is TGTGCCAGCAGCCCCCGGACCGAGTACACCGGGGAGCTGTTTTTT.

V usage is TRBV3-1 and J usage is TRBJ1-1; possible D gene TRBD1, 5 bases. The germline V and J ends were trimmed by 0 bases and 2 bases, with 10 bases remaining between them. CDR3 size: 15 residues. The germline V gene has CDR1 LGHDT and CDR2 YNNKEL (reference sequence). CDR3 DNA sequence: TGTGCCAGCAGCCAAGAGGGACGGAGAAACACTGAAGCTTTCTTT. As protein: CASSQEGRRNTEAFF.

The gene calls are TRBV6-2 or TRBV6-3 and TRBJ2-1; 7 positions match TRBD2. The CDR3 loop spans 16 amino acids. Germline assignment: CDR1 MNHEY and CDR2 SVGEGT. J lost 9 bases, V lost 6 bases, and 17 bases had no gene match. CDR3 protein: CASSRQREAYNSEQFF. The DNA of the CDR3 is TGTGCCAGCAGCCGCCAACGGGAGGCGTACAATAGTGAGCAGTTCTTC.

The sample holds a few counts of this clonotype. The V gene is TRBV7-2, the J gene TRBJ2-6; no firm D call. V lost 5 bases to trimming and J lost 0 bases, with 11 bases between them. CDR3 length equals 16 residues. From germline, CDR1 is SGHTA and CDR2 FQGNSA. CDR3 in amino acids: CASSTQILSGANVLTF. The CDR3 coding sequence is TGTGCCAGCAGCACACAGATACTCTCTGGGGCCAACGTCCTGACTTTC.

The chain has TRBV25-1 and TRBJ2-7, with a possible D match to TRBD2 (6 bases). From germline, CDR1 is MGHDK and CDR2 SYGVNS. The CDR3 has 15 residues. V gave up 4 bases and J gave up 8 bases, with 21 bases separating them. The DNA of the CDR3 is TGTGCCAGCAGTGCCTTTAGCGGTACAAGTCGCAAGCAGTACTTC. Its protein product is CASSAFSGTSRKQYF.

The rearrangement joins TRBV7-3 to TRBJ2-6; D uncertain. CDR1 is SGHTA, CDR2 FQGTGA, per germline. V was cut by 5 bases and J by 4 bases, with 18 bases left in between. The CDR3 spans 17 residues. CDR3 sequence (DNA): TGTGCCAGCAGCCAAGGGCCGTCCCGTCGGGGGGCCAACGTCCTGACTTTC. Protein product: CASSQGPSRRGANVLTF.

Of note for this clonotype: The DNA is omitted, as the CDR3 cannot be located on it reliably, and the CDR3 follows TCRdb's listing. V is TRBV20-1 and J is TRBJ2-7; whether TRBD1, the table's D call, matches the DNA was not checked. Germline CDR1 DFQATT, CDR2 SNEGSKA (reference sequence). The length of the CDR3 is 13 amino acids, counting both ends. CDR3 sequence: CSARVRARDEQYF.

This clonotype has a handful of counts. The chain has TRBV20-1 and TRBJ2-1; no clear D. The CDR3 sequence is 11 residues long. The V gene's germline CDR1 is DFQATT and CDR2 SNEGSKA (reference sequence). V lost 0 bases and J lost 7, with 4 bases in between. The CDR3 spells CSARDGNEQFF. DNA of the CDR3: TGCAGTGCTAGAGATGGGAATGAGCAGTTCTTC.

To note about this clonotype: Given a much more abundant clone one base away, this may be a read error. The chain links TRBV7-9 to TRBJ2-7; no clear D. This CDR3 has 12 amino acids. Germline V gene sequence: CDR1 SEHNR, CDR2 FQNEAQ (reference sequence). The CDR3 nucleotides read TGTGCCAGCAGCTTCAGCACCTACGAGCTGTACTTC. It yields the protein CASSFSTYELYF.

This clonotype has only a few counts. The chain employs TRBV7-2 and TRBJ2-1, with 9 bases fitting TRBD2. Unmatched junction bases numbered 13, after V lost 5 bases and J lost 8 bases. The germline V gene has CDR1 SGHTA and CDR2 FQGNSA. The CDR3 runs to 16 residues. The CDR3 DNA reads TGTGCCAGCAGCCTGCGGACTAGCGTGGAGGGTCATGAGCAGTTCTTC. As protein: CASSLRTSVEGHEQFF.

The J gene is TRBJ2-3, the V gene TRBV2; the D is unclear. The CDR3 runs to 14 residues. The germline CDR1 and CDR2 sequences are SNHLY and FYNNEI. Deletions cut 6 bases from V and 0 bases from J, with 10 bases between. In DNA, the CDR3 is TGTGCCAGCAGCCTTATATTTAGCACAGATACGCAGTATTTT. Amino acid sequence: CASSLIFSTDTQYF.

The chain carries TRBV4-2 and TRBJ1-2; maybe TRBD1 (5 bases). This CDR3 is built from 13 residues. With 1 base removed from V and 7 bases from J, the gap between germline ends came to 10 bases. The germline V gene has CDR1 LGHNA and CDR2 YNFKEQ. CDR3: CASSQAAGTGYTF. The CDR3 coding sequence is TGTGCCAGCAGCCAAGCTGCAGGGACTGGCTACACCTTC.